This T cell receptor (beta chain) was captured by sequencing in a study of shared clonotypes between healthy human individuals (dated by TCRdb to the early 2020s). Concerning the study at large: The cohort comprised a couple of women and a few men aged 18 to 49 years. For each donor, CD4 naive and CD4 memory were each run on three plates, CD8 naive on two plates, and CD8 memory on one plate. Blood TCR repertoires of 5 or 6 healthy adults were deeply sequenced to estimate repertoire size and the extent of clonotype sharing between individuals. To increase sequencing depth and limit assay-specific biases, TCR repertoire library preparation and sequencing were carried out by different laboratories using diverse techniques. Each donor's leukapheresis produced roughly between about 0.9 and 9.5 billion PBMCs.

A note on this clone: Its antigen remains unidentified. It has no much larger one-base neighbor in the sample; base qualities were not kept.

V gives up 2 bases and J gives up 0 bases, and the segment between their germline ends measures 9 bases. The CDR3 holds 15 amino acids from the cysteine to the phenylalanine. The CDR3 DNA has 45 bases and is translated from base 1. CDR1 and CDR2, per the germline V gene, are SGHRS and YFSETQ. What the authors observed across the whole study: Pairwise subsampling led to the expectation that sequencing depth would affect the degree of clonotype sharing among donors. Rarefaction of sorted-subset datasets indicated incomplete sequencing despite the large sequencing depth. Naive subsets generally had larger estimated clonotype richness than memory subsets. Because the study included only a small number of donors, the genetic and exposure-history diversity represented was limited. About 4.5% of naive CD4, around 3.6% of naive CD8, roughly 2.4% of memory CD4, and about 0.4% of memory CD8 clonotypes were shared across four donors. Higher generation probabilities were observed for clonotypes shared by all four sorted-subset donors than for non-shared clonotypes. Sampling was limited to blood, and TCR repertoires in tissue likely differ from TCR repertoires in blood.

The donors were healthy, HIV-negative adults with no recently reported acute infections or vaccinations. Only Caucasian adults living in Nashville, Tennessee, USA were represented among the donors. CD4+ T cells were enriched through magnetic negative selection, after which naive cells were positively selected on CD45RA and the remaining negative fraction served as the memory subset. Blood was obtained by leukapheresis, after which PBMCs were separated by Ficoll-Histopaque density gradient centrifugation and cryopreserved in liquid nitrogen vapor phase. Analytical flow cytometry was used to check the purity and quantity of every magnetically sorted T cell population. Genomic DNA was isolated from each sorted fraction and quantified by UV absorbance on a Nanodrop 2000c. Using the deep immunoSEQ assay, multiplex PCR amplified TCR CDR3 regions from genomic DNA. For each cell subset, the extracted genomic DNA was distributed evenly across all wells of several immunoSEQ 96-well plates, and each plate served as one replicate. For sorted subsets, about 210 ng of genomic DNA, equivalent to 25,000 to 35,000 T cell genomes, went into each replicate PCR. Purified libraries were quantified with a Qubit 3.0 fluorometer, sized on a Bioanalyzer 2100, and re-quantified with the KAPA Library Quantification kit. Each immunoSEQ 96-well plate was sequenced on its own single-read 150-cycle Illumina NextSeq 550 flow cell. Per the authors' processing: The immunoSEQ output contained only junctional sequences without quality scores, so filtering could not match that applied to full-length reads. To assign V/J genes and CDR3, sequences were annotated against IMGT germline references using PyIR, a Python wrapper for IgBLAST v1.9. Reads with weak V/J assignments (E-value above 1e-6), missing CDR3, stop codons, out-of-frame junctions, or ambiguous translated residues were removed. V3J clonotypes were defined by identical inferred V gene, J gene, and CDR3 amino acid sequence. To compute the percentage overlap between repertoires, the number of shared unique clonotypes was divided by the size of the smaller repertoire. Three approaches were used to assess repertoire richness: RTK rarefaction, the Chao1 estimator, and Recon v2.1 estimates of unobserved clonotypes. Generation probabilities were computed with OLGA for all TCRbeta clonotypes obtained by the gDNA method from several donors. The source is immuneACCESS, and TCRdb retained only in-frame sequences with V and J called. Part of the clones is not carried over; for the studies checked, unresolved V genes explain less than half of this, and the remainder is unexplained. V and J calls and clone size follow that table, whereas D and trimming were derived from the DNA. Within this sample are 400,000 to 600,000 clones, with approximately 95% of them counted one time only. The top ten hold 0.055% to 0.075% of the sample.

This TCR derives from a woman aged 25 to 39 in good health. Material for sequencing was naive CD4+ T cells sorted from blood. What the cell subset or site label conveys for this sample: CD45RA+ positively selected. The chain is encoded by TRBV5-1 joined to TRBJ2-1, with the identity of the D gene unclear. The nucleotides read TGCGCCAGCAGCTTTCCCAGGAGCTCCTACAATGAGCAGTTCTTC. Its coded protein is CASSFPRSSYNEQFF.